The source of this T cell receptor (beta chain) is a study of early T cells in non-severe SARS-CoV-2 infection. The CDR3 totals 14 residues. Germline-derived CDR1 and CDR2 are SGHRS and YFSETQ. Trimming took 2 bases from V and 5 from J, leaving 13 bases between them. One entry per CDR3 protein, called by TCRdb with MiXCR from the 5' RACE reads. The sample has tens of thousands of distinct CDR3 sequences, about 12% seen once. The chain joins TRBV5-1 to TRBJ2-5; D may correspond to TRBD1 or TRBD2 (5 bases each). This TCR came from an adult who was a healthcare worker with PCR-confirmed SARS-CoV-2 infection or an uninfected control (not recorded which). Sequencing was carried out using whole blood. CDR3 in DNA: TGCGCCAGCAGCTTCACCGGGGCCGGGGAGACCCAGTACTTC. This gives the protein CASSFTGAGETQYF.